Presented here are 28 T cell receptor beta chains from one specimen sequenced in a study of cytomegalovirus exposure and HLA in healthy donors. Use of 60 Vbeta and 13 Jbeta primers characterized the PCR. Clones were sequenced by immunoSEQ multiplex PCR, and TCRdb holds only the in-frame ones, with some missing. The sample shows 210,000 or so clones, approximately 80% of them seen only once. The sequenced material came from PBMCs. Every receptor here comes from a girl between 10 and 17 years old in good health and CMV-seronegative.

The chain employs TRBV28 and TRBJ1-5; no clear D. With 8 bases removed from V and 0 bases from J, the gap between germline ends came to 11 bases. The CDR3 is made up of 14 amino acids. CDR1 MDHEN and CDR2 SYDVKM come from the germline V gene. The CDR3 nucleotides are TGTGCCAGCTGGAGGAGTTATAGCAATCAGCCCCAGCATTTT. Protein product: CASWRSYSNQPQHF.

The gene calls are TRBV12-2 and TRBJ2-2; TRBD2 is the table's D call, not checked against the DNA. TRBV12-2 is shown as a pseudogene. CDR3 length: 19 residues. The DNA of the CDR3 is TGTGCAAGTCGCCCCCCCCGGTGGGAGTGGTGGTTGAACACCGGGGAGCTGTTTTTT. Its protein product is CASRPPRWEWWLNTGELFF.

A word on this clone: The junction and the germline gene differ at one end; a read error may be behind it. V is TRBV28 and J is TRBJ2-7; a possible D gene is TRBD1 (6 bases). This CDR3 has 13 amino acids. The germline V gene encodes CDR1 MDHEN and CDR2 SYDVKM. CDR3 nucleotides: TGTGCCAGCAGTCCTAGACAGGCTATTCGGGTCCGATTC. Protein: CASSPRQAIRVRF.

The table lists this clone with a count of one. The chain combines TRBV27 with TRBJ2-5, with D tentatively TRBD2 (6 bases). The CDR3 consists of 14 residues. Germline V gene data show CDR1 as MNHEY and CDR2 as SMNVEV (reference sequence). V was clipped by 3 bases and J by 6 bases, with 14 bases between them. CDR3 sequence reads: CASSLGGGWKTQYF. In nucleotides, the CDR3 is TGTGCCAGCAGTTTGGGAGGTGGGTGGAAGACCCAGTACTTC.

The V call is TRBV30, the J call TRBJ1-6; D gene uncertain. The CDR3 covers 12 residues. The V and J ends lost 1 base and 9 bases respectively, with 7 bases between them. The germline CDR1 and CDR2 sequences are GTSNPN and SVGIG (reference sequence). The CDR3 DNA follows: TGTGCCTGGAGTGGGACTTCTTCACCCCTCCACTTT. Translation gives CAWSGTSSPLHF.

The V gene is TRBV29-1, the J gene TRBJ1-1; no clear D. This CDR3 region has 15 residues. CDR1 is SQVTM and CDR2 is ANQGSEA in the germline V gene. The germline V and J ends were trimmed by 5 bases and 0 bases, with 16 bases remaining between them. Written as DNA, the CDR3 is TGCAGCGTTTCGGTCCCCCAAGTACTGAACACTGAAGCTTTCTTT. Its translation is CSVSVPQVLNTEAFF.

This chain links TRBV30 with TRBJ1-1; maybe TRBD1 (5 bases). Germline assignment: CDR1 GTSNPN and CDR2 SVGIG (reference sequence). Trimming stripped 5 bases from V and 3 bases from J, with 13 bases between. The CDR3 loop spans 13 amino acids. The CDR3 here is CAWATGGDTEAFF. CDR3 DNA: TGTGCCTGGGCCACGGGGGGTGACACTGAAGCTTTCTTT.

The chain employs TRBV6-1 and TRBJ1-1; tentatively, D is TRBD1 (5 bases). In germline, CDR1 is MNHNS, CDR2 SASEGT. The V gene lost 6 bases and the J gene lost 1 base, with 9 bases spanning the gap. The CDR3 extends over 13 amino acids. This CDR3 is CASRHGQNTEAFF. In DNA form, the CDR3 reads TGTGCCAGCAGACACGGACAGAACACTGAAGCTTTCTTT.

The rearrangement uses TRBV28 and TRBJ2-1; unclear D gene. Germline CDR1 and CDR2: MDHEN and SYDVKM. The ends were cut back, 3 bases at V and 12 bases at J, with 9 bases in the middle. The CDR3 totals 11 residues. The DNA for the CDR3 is TGTGCCAGCAGTTTTGAGTCTAGGCAGTTCTTC. Translation: CASSFESRQFF.

The chain uses TRBV25-1 and TRBJ1-6; tentative D call: TRBD1 (6 bases). The CDR3 has 14 residues. V shed 8 bases and J shed 1 base, with 9 bases lying between them. Germline CDR1 MGHDK, CDR2 SYGVNS. CDR3 DNA sequence: TGTGCCAGCGGGAGGGGGTCCTATAATTCACCCCTCCACTTT. The encoded protein is CASGRGSYNSPLHF.

V and J are TRBV2 and TRBJ2-3; 10 bases match TRBD2. Germline V CDR1 and CDR2: SNHLY, FYNNEI. Losses at the gene ends were 8 bases for V and 2 bases for J; bases not matched to a gene: 7. The CDR3 loop spans 15 amino acids. This chain's CDR3 is CASGLAGADTDTQYF. The CDR3 DNA reads as TGTGCCAGCGGGCTAGCGGGAGCCGACACAGATACGCAGTATTTT.

This clone was counted a few times. This chain uses TRBV6-5 with TRBJ1-1; 8 bases fit TRBD1. This CDR3 has 13 amino acids. Germline V gene sequence: CDR1 MNHEY, CDR2 SVGAGI. J gave up 4 bases and V 6 bases, and 4 bases lay outside the gene matches. Here the CDR3 DNA reads TGTGCCAGCAGACAAACAGGGGGCACTGAAGCTTTCTTT. It codes for CASRQTGGTEAFF.

V gene TRBV5-1 combines with J gene TRBJ1-4; TRBD1 agrees at 7 bases. Germline trimming cut 0 bases from V and 5 bases from J; bases unmatched to any gene: 10. The CDR3 consists of 17 residues. Germline lookup yields CDR1 SGHRS and CDR2 YFSETQ. CDR3 region: CASSLGGSGTENEKLFF. CDR3 nucleotide sequence: TGCGCCAGCAGCTTGGGGGGGTCCGGGACAGAGAATGAAAAACTGTTTTTT. The entire variable domain, with the rest obtained from reference TRBV5-1 and TRBJ1-4, is as follows: KAGVTQTPRYLIKTRGQQVTLSCSPISGHRSVSWYQQTPGQGLQFLFEYFSETQRNKGNFPGRFSGRQFSNSRSEMNVSTLELGDSALYLCASSLGGSGTENEKLFFGSGTQLSVL.

This clone came up a few times. The genes are TRBV28 and TRBJ1-5; possibly TRBD1 for D (5 bases). The V gene's germline CDR1 is MDHEN and CDR2 SYDVKM. Between the trimmed V and J ends, which lost 6 bases and 8 bases, there was a span of 14 bases. The CDR3 runs 13 residues. CDR3: CASRGSGFEPQHF. CDR3 in DNA: TGTGCCAGCAGAGGATCAGGGTTCGAGCCCCAGCATTTT.

This clone was observed once. The rearrangement uses TRBV21-1 and TRBJ1-5. TRBV21-1 is tagged as a pseudogene. This CDR3 spans 19 amino acids. The CDR3 protein is CASSKGGVRRQRSNQPQHF. The CDR3 region has the DNA TGTGCCAGCAGCAAAGGGGGGGTGAGAAGACAGCGTAGCAATCAGCCCCAGCATTTT.

The chain employs TRBV19 and TRBJ1-1; D remains ambiguous. Germline assignment: CDR1 LNHDA and CDR2 SQIVND (reference sequence). V gave up 10 bases and J gave up 7 bases, with 13 bases separating them. This CDR3 is built from 11 residues. The CDR3 DNA follows: TGTGCCACCAGGACTCGAGGTGAAGCTTTCTTT. Amino acids: CATRTRGEAFF.

The chain uses TRBV27 and TRBJ2-7, with D hard to call. The germline CDR1 and CDR2 sequences are MNHEY and SMNVEV (reference sequence). CDR3 length equals 15 residues. Trimming removed 7 bases from V and 7 bases from J, with 23 bases in between. CDR3 sequence: CASNFLTGSLMEQYF. CDR3 coding DNA: TGTGCCAGCAATTTCCTTACCGGTAGTTTAATGGAGCAGTACTTC.

The chain is built from TRBV9 and TRBJ2-7; 7 bases fit TRBD1. CDR3 size: 17 residues. J lost 2 bases, V lost 4 bases, and 15 bases had no gene match. Germline V gene data show CDR1 as SGDLS and CDR2 as YYNGEE. Here the CDR3 reads CASSSLQGTTPPYEQYF. CDR3 DNA sequence: TGTGCCAGCAGCAGCCTACAGGGGACCACGCCCCCCTACGAGCAGTACTTC.

In the case of this clone: Different DNA sequences within this sample yield the same CDR3. The V gene is TRBV5-1, the J gene TRBJ1-2; 7 bases map to TRBD1. Trimming removed 4 bases from V and 2 bases from J; junction bases left unmatched: 5. The CDR3 spans 14 residues. Germline V gene sequence: CDR1 SGHRS, CDR2 YFSETQ. Here the CDR3 reads CASSGGTANYGYTF. CDR3 bases: TGCGCCAGCAGCGGGGGGACAGCCAACTATGGCTACACCTTC. The full variable domain, its missing parts supplied by reference TRBV5-1 and TRBJ1-2, is KAGVTQTPRYLIKTRGQQVTLSCSPISGHRSVSWYQQTPGQGLQFLFEYFSETQRNKGNFPGRFSGRQFSNSRSEMNVSTLELGDSALYLCASSGGTANYGYTFGSGTRLTVV.

V gene TRBV10-3 combines with J gene TRBJ1-2, with D tentatively TRBD1 (6 bases). There are 14 residues in the CDR3. CDR1 is ENHRY, CDR2 SYGVKD, per germline. V gave up 4 bases and J gave up 6 bases, with 15 bases separating them. CDR3 region: CAISVGQGRDGYTF. The CDR3 bases are TGTGCCATCAGTGTTGGGCAGGGGCGTGATGGCTACACCTTC.

The V gene is TRBV18, the J gene TRBJ1-1, with TRBD1 matching 7 bases. The length of the CDR3 is 14 residues. V shed 1 base, J shed 6 bases, and the junction held 5 bases outside the gene matches. Germline CDR1 and CDR2: KGHSH and LQKENI. As DNA, the CDR3 is TGTGCCAGCTCACCACAGGGGGCAGGTTCTGAAGCTTTCTTT. Translation gives CASSPQGAGSEAFF. The full variable domain, completed using reference TRBV18 and TRBJ1-1, is NAGVMQNPRHLVRRRGQEARLRCSPMKGHSHVYWYRQLPEEGLKFMVYLQKENIIDESGMPKERFSAEFPKEGPSILRIQQVVRGDSAAYFCASSPQGAGSEAFFGQGTRLTVV.

The chain couples TRBV27 to TRBJ2-1; TRBD1 might be the D (6 bases). The CDR3 is 14 residues long. Deletions cut 5 bases from V and 5 bases from J, with 13 bases between. Germline assignment: CDR1 MNHEY and CDR2 SMNVEV (reference sequence). This chain's CDR3 is CASSGRGRDNEQFF. In DNA, the CDR3 is TGTGCCAGCAGTGGTAGGGGGAGAGACAATGAGCAGTTCTTC.

The table lists this clone with a few counts. V gene TRBV7-2 combines with J gene TRBJ2-7, with a weak D call TRBD1 (5 bases). This CDR3 region has 13 residues. Germline V gives CDR1 SGHTA, CDR2 FQGNSA. V lost 5 bases, J lost 8 bases, and 16 bases lay in between. The CDR3 nucleotides read TGTGCCAGCAGCCAGACAGACAGAGTTAAGCAGTACTTC. Its protein is CASSQTDRVKQYF.

V usage is TRBV20-1 and J usage is TRBJ1-2; tentative D call: TRBD1 (5 bases). Trimming cost V 5 bases and J 4 bases, with 8 bases left between them. CDR1 DFQATT and CDR2 SNEGSKA come from the germline V gene (reference sequence). This CDR3 is 11 amino acids long. The CDR3 DNA is TGCAGTGCTTCGCAGGGCTATGGCTACACCTTC. It codes for CSASQGYGYTF.

The chain is built from TRBV28 and TRBJ2-5; maybe TRBD2 (6 bases). The CDR3 has 16 amino acids. Germline V gives CDR1 MDHEN, CDR2 SYDVKM. V was pared by 3 bases and J by 2 bases, with 16 bases between. CDR3 nucleotides: TGTGCCAGCAGTTTTATAGGCGGGGCCCCTCAAGAGACCCAGTACTTC. Protein: CASSFIGGAPQETQYF.

This chain joins TRBV7-2 and TRBJ1-5, with D uncertain. CDR1 is SGHTA, CDR2 FQGNSA, per germline. The CDR3 has 13 amino acids. V was clipped by 3 bases and J by 8 bases, with 11 bases between them. CDR3 residues: CASSFGREEPQHF. The CDR3 bases are TGTGCCAGCAGCTTCGGGCGGGAGGAGCCCCAGCATTTT.

This CDR3 reads CASSGTSGGNLYF. The CDR3 DNA reads as TGTGCCAGCAGTGGGACTAGCGGGGGAAATCTATACTTC. J is TRBJ2-7 and V is TRBV27, with TRBD2 identical over 14 bases. The CDR3 length is 13 residues. Germline CDR1 is MNHEY and CDR2 is SMNVEV (reference sequence). V lost 5 bases to trimming and J lost 13 bases; unmatched junction nucleotides: 7.

This chain connects TRBV7-3 to TRBJ2-7, with 9 bases fitting TRBD1. The junction had 10 bases not matched to a gene; V was cut back by 1 base and J by 3 bases. Per the germline V gene, CDR1 is SGHTA and CDR2 is FQGTGA. The CDR3 is made up of 17 amino acids. As DNA, the CDR3 is TGTGCCAGCAGCTTAATCTCGGCGACAGGGGGATTCTACGAGCAGTACTTC. Translated, it gives CASSLISATGGFYEQYF.